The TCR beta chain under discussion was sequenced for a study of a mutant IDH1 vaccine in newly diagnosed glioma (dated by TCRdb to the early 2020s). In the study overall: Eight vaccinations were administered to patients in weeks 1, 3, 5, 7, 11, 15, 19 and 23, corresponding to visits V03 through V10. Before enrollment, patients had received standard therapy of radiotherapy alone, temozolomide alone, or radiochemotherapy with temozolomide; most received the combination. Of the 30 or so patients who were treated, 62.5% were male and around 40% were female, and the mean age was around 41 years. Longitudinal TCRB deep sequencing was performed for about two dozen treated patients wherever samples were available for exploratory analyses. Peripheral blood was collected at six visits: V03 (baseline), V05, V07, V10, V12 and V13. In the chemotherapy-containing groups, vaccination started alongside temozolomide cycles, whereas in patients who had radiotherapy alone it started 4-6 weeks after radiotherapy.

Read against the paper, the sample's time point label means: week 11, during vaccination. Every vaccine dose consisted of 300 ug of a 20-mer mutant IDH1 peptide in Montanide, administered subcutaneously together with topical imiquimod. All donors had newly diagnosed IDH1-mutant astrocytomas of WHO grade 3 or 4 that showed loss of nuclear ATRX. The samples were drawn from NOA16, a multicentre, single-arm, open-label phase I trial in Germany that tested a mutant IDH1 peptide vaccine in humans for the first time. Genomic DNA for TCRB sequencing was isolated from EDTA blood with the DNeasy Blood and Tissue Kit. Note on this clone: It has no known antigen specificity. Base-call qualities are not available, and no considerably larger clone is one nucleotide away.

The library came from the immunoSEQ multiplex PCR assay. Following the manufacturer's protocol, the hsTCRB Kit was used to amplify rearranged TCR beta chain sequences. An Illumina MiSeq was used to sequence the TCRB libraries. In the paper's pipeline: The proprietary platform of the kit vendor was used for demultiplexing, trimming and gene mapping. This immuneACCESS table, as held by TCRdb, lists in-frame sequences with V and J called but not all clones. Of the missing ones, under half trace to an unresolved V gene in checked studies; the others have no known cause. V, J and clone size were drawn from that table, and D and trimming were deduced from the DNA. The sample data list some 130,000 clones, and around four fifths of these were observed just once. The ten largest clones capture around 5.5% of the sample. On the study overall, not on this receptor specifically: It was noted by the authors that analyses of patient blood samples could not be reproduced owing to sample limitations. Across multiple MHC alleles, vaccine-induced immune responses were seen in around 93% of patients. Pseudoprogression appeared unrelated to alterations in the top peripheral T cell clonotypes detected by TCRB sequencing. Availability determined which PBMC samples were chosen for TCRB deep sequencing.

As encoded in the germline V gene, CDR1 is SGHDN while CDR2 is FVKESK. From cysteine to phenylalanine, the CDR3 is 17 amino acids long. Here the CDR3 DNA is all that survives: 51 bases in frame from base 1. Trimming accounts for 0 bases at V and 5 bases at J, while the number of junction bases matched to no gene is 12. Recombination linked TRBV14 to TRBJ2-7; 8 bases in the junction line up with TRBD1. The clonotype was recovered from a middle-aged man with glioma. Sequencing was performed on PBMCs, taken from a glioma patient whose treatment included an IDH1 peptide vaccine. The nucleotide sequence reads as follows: TGTGCCAGCAGCCAAGATAATCTGGGACAGGTTCCCAACGAGCAGTACTTC. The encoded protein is CASSQDNLGQVPNEQYF.